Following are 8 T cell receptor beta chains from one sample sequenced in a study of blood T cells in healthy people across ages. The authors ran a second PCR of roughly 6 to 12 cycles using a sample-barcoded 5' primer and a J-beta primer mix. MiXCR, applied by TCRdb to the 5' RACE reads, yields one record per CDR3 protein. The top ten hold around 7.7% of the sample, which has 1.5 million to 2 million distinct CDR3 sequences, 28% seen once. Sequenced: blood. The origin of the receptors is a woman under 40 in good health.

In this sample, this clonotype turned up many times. The CDR3: CASSDTSTYNEQFF. The CDR3 nucleotides are TGCGCCAGCAGCGATACTAGTACCTACAATGAGCAGTTCTTC. The genes are TRBV5-1 and TRBJ2-1, with a weak D call TRBD2 (5 bases). V was pared by 4 bases and J by 2 bases, with 10 bases between. Germline V CDR1 and CDR2: SGHRS, YFSETQ. The CDR3 totals 14 residues.

Here the CDR3 DNA reads TGTGCCAGCAGTGATTTGCGACAGACCTACGAGCAGTACTTC. This translates into CASSDLRQTYEQYF. The rearrangement links TRBV2 to TRBJ2-7, with a possible D match to TRBD1 (5 bases). The CDR3 length is 14 residues. Trimming shortened V by 3 bases and J by 2 bases, and 11 bases separated the two germline ends. The germline CDR1 and CDR2 sequences are SNHLY and FYNNEI.

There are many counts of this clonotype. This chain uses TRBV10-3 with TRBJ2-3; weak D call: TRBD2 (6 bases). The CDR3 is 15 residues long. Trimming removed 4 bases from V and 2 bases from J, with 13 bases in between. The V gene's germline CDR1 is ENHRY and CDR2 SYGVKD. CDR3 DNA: TGTGCCATCAGTGGGGGACTCGACCCCACAGATACGCAGTATTTT. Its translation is CAISGGLDPTDTQYF.

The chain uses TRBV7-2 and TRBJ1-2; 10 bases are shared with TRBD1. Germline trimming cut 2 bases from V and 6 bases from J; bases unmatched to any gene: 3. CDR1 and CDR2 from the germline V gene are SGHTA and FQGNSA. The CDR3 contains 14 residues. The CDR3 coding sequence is TGTGCCAGCAGCTTAAGGGGACAGGGGCATGGCTACACCTTC. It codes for CASSLRGQGHGYTF.

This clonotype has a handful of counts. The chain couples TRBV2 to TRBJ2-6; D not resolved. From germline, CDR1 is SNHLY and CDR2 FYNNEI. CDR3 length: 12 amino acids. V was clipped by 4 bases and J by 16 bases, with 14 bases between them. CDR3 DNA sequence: TGTGCCAGCAGTGCTATCCCTAGGAGTCTGACTTTC. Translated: CASSAIPRSLTF. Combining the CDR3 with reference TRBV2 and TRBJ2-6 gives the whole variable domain EPEVTQTPSHQVTQMGQEVILRCVPISNHLYFYWYRQILGQKVEFLVSFYNNEISEKSEIFDDQFSVERPDGSNFTLKIRSTKLEDSAMYFCASSAIPRSLTFGAGSRLTVL.

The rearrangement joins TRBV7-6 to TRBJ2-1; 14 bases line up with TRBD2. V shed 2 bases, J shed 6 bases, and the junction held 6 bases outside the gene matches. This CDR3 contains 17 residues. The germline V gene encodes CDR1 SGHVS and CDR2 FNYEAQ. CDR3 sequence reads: CASSLSPGTSGGNEQFF. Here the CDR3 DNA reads TGTGCCAGCAGCTTAAGCCCCGGGACTAGCGGGGGCAATGAGCAGTTCTTC.

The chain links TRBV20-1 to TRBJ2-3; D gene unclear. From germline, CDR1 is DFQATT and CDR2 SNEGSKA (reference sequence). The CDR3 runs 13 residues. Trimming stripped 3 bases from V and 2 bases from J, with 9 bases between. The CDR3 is CSASRRATDTQYF. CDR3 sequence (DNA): TGCAGTGCTAGCCGCCGAGCCACAGATACGCAGTATTTT.

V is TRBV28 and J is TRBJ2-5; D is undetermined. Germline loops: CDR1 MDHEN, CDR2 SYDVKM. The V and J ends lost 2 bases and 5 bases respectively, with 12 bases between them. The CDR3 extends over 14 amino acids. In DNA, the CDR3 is TGTGCCAGCAGTTTACGTTGGGGTCCGGAGACCCAGTACTTC. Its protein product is CASSLRWGPETQYF.